These 3 T cell receptor beta chains were all obtained from the same sample, sequenced in a study of blood T cell repertoires in COVID-19. Clones were sequenced by immunoSEQ multiplex PCR, and TCRdb holds only the in-frame ones, with some missing. Of 200,000 to 250,000 clones in the sample, 86% are singletons; the top ten hold approximately 2%. The sequenced material came from PBMCs or T cells enriched from blood (not recorded which). The receptors were sampled from a woman in her forties or fifties who had recovered from COVID-19.

This chain uses TRBV25-1 with TRBJ1-1; tentative D call: TRBD1 (5 bases). The V gene lost 3 bases and the J gene lost 7 bases, with 15 bases spanning the gap. Germline CDR1 and CDR2: MGHDK and SYGVNS. This CDR3 is built from 14 residues. This chain's CDR3 is CASSEGGARSEAFF. CDR3 sequence (DNA): TGTGCCAGCAGTGAGGGAGGGGCCCGCAGTGAAGCTTTCTTT.

The rearrangement joins TRBV7-8 to TRBJ2-7; perhaps TRBD1 as D (5 bases). CDR1 and CDR2 from the germline V gene are SGHVS and FQNEAQ. V lost 1 base to trimming and J lost 7 bases, with 17 bases between them. CDR3 size: 15 residues. CDR3 DNA: TGTGCCAGCAGCTTAGGAGTCAGGGCCCAAGGGGAGCAGTACTTC. Amino acid sequence: CASSLGVRAQGEQYF.

The chain is built from TRBV4-3 and TRBJ2-3, with TRBD1 identical over 9 bases. The V segment lost 1 base and the J segment 2 bases; nucleotides outside the gene matches: 4. Germline CDR1 and CDR2: LGHNA and YSLEER. CDR3 size: 16 residues. DNA for the CDR3: TGCGCCAGCAGCCAAGCCGGACAGGGGTTCACAGATACGCAGTATTTT. Its translation: CASSQAGQGFTDTQYF.